Below are 10 T cell receptor beta chains sequenced from a single sample in a study of shared clonotypes between healthy human individuals. Assay: immunoSEQ multiplex PCR; the TCRdb copy retains only in-frame clones and omits some. The table lists roughly 2.4 million clones, around 95% of them singletons. Material for sequencing was naive CD4+ T cells sorted from blood. Subset defined: CD45RA+ positively selected. These receptors were collected from a young man in good health.

This clone has only one observation. The CDR3 loop is CASSFDGRNTGELFF. For the CDR3, the DNA is TGCGCCAGCAGCTTTGACGGACGCAACACCGGGGAGCTGTTTTTT. V is TRBV5-1 and J is TRBJ2-2; D remains ambiguous. V lost 2 bases and J 2 bases, leaving 10 bases between the germline ends. The CDR3 spans 15 residues. From germline, CDR1 is SGHRS and CDR2 YFSETQ.

Details on this clone: The same CDR3 is also encoded by other DNA sequences in this sample. The chain recombines TRBV27 with TRBJ2-3; 7 nucleotides line up with TRBD2. This CDR3 contains 13 residues. Trimming took 3 bases from V and 4 from J; bases not matched to a gene: 1. Germline lookup yields CDR1 MNHEY and CDR2 SMNVEV (reference sequence). The CDR3 protein is CASSFRGADTQYF. The CDR3 DNA follows: TGTGCCAGCAGTTTTCGGGGGGCAGATACGCAGTATTTT.

As to this clone: In the same sample, other DNA sequences code for this CDR3. V and J are TRBV6-5 and TRBJ2-3; TRBD1 is a possible D gene (7 bases). The CDR3 is 13 residues long. Germline loops: CDR1 MNHEY, CDR2 SVGAGI. The V end lost 6 bases, the J end lost 3 bases, and 10 bases lay between the germline ends. The CDR3 sequence is CASSRGVTDTQYF. For the CDR3, the DNA is TGTGCCAGCAGCAGGGGGGTTACAGATACGCAGTATTTT.

This chain links TRBV6-5 with TRBJ2-7; 10 nucleotides align to TRBD2. V shed 4 bases, J shed 2 bases, and the junction held 5 bases outside the gene matches. The CDR3 spans 15 residues. The V gene's germline CDR1 is MNHEY and CDR2 SVGAGI. The CDR3 DNA follows: TGTGCCAGCAGTTTAACTAGCGGGGACACCTACGAGCAGTACTTC. Its protein is CASSLTSGDTYEQYF.

The count of this clone is one. The chain links TRBV2 to TRBJ2-3, with no clear D. CDR1 is SNHLY and CDR2 is FYNNEI in the germline V gene. V lost 3 bases, J lost 3 bases, and 16 bases lay in between. This CDR3 contains 16 residues. This CDR3 reads CASSDSLVLGTDTQYF. In DNA, the CDR3 is TGTGCCAGCAGTGACTCTCTAGTTTTGGGGACAGATACGCAGTATTTT.

The rearrangement links TRBV6-5 to TRBJ2-7; D call uncertain. The CDR3 is 15 amino acids. V was shortened by 3 bases and J by 4 bases, with 16 bases between the two germline ends. The V gene's germline CDR1 is MNHEY and CDR2 SVGAGI. The CDR3 protein is CASSYLPGQWYEQYF. CDR3 in DNA: TGTGCCAGCAGTTATTTGCCCGGGCAGTGGTACGAGCAGTACTTC.

This chain connects TRBV15 to TRBJ1-5; a weak D match, TRBD1 (6 bases). Germline V gene data show CDR1 as LNHNV and CDR2 as YYDKDF (reference sequence). CDR3 length: 16 residues. Trimming took 2 bases from V and 4 from J, leaving 15 bases between them. CDR3 sequence (DNA): TGTGCCACCAGCAGACTCCGGGACAAGGGGAATCAGCCCCAGCATTTT. It encodes CATSRLRDKGNQPQHF.

As to this clone: This sample includes further DNA sequences coding for the same CDR3. The CDR3 spells CASSLTGNTIYF. The DNA of the CDR3 is TGCGCCAGCAGCTTAACAGGAAACACCATATATTTT. The chain joins TRBV5-1 to TRBJ1-3; the D is unclear. This CDR3 contains 12 residues. V shed 2 bases and J shed 4 bases, with 4 bases lying between them. Germline CDR1 reads SGHRS; CDR2 reads YFSETQ.

The count of this clone is one. The rearrangement uses TRBV19 and TRBJ2-1; D assignment may be TRBD1 or TRBD2 (5 bases each). Germline V lookup: CDR1 LNHDA, CDR2 SQIVND (reference sequence). This CDR3 region has 14 residues. V was cut by 6 bases and J by 0 bases, with 9 bases left in between. This chain's CDR3 is CASRAGSSYNEQFF. The CDR3 region has the DNA TGTGCCAGTAGGGCAGGGAGCTCCTACAATGAGCAGTTCTTC.

As to this clone: Other DNA sequences in this sample translate to the same CDR3. The chain combines TRBV18 with TRBJ2-1, with D hard to call. This CDR3 is 11 amino acids long. Germline-derived CDR1 and CDR2 are KGHSH and LQKENI. The ends were cut back, 3 bases at V and 6 bases at J, with 3 bases in the middle. CDR3 nucleotides: TGTGCCAGCTCACCGGTCAATGAGCAGTTCTTC. Its protein is CASSPVNEQFF.